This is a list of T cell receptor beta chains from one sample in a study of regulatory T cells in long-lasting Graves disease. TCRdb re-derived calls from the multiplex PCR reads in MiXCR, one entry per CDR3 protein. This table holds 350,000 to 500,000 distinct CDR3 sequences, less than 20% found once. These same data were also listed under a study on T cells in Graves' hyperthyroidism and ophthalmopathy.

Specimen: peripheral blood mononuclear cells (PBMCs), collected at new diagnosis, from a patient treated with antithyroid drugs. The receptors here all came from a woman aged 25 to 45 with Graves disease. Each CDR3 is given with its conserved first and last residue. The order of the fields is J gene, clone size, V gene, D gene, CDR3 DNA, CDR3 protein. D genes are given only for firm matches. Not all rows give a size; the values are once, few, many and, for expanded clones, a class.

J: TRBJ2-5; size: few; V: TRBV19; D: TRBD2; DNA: TGTGCCAGTAGTATCTGGAAAGCGGGAGTTCGAGAGACCCAGTACTTC; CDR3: CASSIWKAGVRETQYF
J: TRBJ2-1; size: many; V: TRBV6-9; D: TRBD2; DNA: TGTGCCAGCAGTTTCCTGGCCGGGACTAGCGGGAAATACTTCTCCTACAATGAGCAGTTCTTC; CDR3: CASSFLAGTSGKYFSYNEQFF
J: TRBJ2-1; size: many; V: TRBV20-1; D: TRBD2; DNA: TGCAGTGCTGCCGACTTAGCGGGAGATTTCAATGAGCAGTTCTTC; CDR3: CSAADLAGDFNEQFF
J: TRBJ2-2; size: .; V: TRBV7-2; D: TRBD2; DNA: TGTGCCAGCAGCTTAGTGGAAGGACTAGCGGGAGGGCACACCGGGGAGCTGTTTTTT; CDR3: CASSLVEGLAGGHTGELFF
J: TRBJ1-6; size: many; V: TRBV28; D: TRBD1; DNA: TGTGCCAGCAGTTATGGGACAGAGAATTCACCCCTCCACTTT; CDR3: CASSYGTENSPLHF
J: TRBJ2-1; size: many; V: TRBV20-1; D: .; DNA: TGCAGTGCTTCTCCGGGGGAGCTCCACCATTACTACAATGAGCAGTTCTTC; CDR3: CSASPGELHHYYNEQFF
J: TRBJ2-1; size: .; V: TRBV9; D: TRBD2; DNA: TGTGCCAGCAGCCCCCGTCCGCATCGACTAGCGCGCTCCTACAATGAGCAGTTCTTC; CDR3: CASSPRPHRLARSYNEQFF
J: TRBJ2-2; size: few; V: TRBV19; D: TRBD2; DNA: TGTGCCAGTAGTAGGACTAGCGGGAGGGCCTACGGCGGGGAGCTGTTTTTT; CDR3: CASSRTSGRAYGGELFF
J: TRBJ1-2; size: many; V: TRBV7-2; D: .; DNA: TGTGCCAGCAGCTCCTACACCTTAAACTATAATGGCTACACCTTC; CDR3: CASSSYTLNYNGYTF
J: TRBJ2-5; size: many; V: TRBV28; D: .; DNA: TGTGCCAGCAGTTTTGAAGGGGCGAGAGAGACCCAGTACTTC; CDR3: CASSFEGARETQYF